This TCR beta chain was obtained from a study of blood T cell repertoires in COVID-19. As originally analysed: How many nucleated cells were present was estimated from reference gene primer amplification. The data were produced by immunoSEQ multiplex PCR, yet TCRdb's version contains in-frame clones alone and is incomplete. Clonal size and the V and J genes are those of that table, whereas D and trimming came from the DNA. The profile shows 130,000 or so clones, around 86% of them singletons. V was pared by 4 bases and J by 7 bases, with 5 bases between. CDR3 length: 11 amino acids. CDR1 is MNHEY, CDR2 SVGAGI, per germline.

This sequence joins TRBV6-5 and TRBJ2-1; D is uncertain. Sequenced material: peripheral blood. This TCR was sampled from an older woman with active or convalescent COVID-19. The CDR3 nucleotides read TGTGCCAGCAGTTCTAGGAATGAGCAGTTCTTC. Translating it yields CASSSRNEQFF.